The 16 T cell receptor beta chains below all came from one sample that was sequenced in a study of Ad26.COV2.S vaccination and SARS-CoV-2 variants. The repertoire was sequenced with immunoSEQ multiplex PCR; TCRdb's copy has only in-frame clones and lacks some. There are roughly 250,000 clones in the sample; around 88% occur only once, and nearly 3% lies in the top ten. Treatment specified: around 19 received Ad26.COV2.S at low or high dose, single or two shots; about five received placebo; per-sample allocation not given. Vaccine and placebo recipients were sampled on day 63 after the first injection. Here the sequenced sample was peripheral blood, taken in a trial of Ad26.COV2.S vaccine versus placebo. Every receptor here comes from a person between 18 and 65 years old who received the Ad26.COV2.S COVID-19 vaccine or a placebo.

CDR3 nucleotides: TGTGCCAGCAGTTTAATGGGAGGGGCTAGCGGGAAGGGCGAGCAGTACTTC. It specifies CASSLMGGASGKGEQYF. The chain uses TRBV27 and TRBJ2-7; 9 nucleotides align to TRBD2. V trimming: 2 bases; J trimming: 6 bases; junction bases outside the gene matches: 14. Germline V gene sequence: CDR1 MNHEY, CDR2 SMNVEV (reference sequence). The CDR3 has 17 residues.

The chain has TRBV6-1 and TRBJ2-2; 12 bases line up with TRBD2. Looked up from germline, CDR1 is MNHNS and CDR2 is SASEGT. The CDR3 length is 16 residues. After removal of 4 bases from V and 6 bases from J, the junction contained 6 bases not matched to a gene. CDR3 in amino acids: CASSGLAGALAGELFF. As DNA, the CDR3 is TGTGCCAGCAGTGGACTAGCGGGAGCTCTCGCCGGGGAGCTGTTTTTT.

This clone was counted a single time. This chain uses TRBV7-9 with TRBJ1-5; tentatively, D is TRBD1 (5 bases). Germline CDR1 reads SEHNR; CDR2 reads FQNEAQ (reference sequence). The germline V and J ends were trimmed by 1 base and 11 bases, with 24 bases remaining between them. The CDR3 consists of 17 residues. CDR3 nucleotides: TGTGCCAGCAGCTTAGACCGCGGAGGGATCGGGGGATGGTCCCAGCATTTT. Its translation: CASSLDRGGIGGWSQHF.

The chain combines TRBV7-3 with TRBJ2-2; no clear D gene. This CDR3 has 14 residues. From germline, CDR1 is SGHTA and CDR2 FQGTGA. With 5 bases removed from V and 4 bases from J, the gap between germline ends came to 11 bases. The CDR3, as DNA: TGTGCCAGCAGCCCCCCTCCGGGCACCGGGGAGCTGTTTTTT. It is translated as CASSPPPGTGELFF.

This rearrangement joins TRBV7-8 to TRBJ1-4; D not resolved. There are 15 residues in the CDR3. Deletions cut 2 bases from V and 6 bases from J, with 13 bases between. Germline lookup yields CDR1 SGHVS and CDR2 FQNEAQ. The CDR3 region is CASSLSGFGDEKLFF. CDR3 nucleotides: TGTGCCAGCAGCTTATCGGGCTTTGGGGATGAAAAACTGTTTTTT.

The chain uses TRBV5-1 and TRBJ1-4; possibly TRBD1 for D (5 bases). CDR3 length: 15 residues. Germline values: CDR1 SGHRS, CDR2 YFSETQ. Trimming stripped 2 bases from V and 8 bases from J, with 16 bases between. This CDR3 reads CASSLDSSGREKLFF. CDR3 bases: TGCGCCAGCAGCTTAGACAGCTCGGGGCGGGAAAAACTGTTTTTT.

V usage is TRBV6-2 or TRBV6-3 and J usage is TRBJ2-1; D is uncertain. CDR1 is MNHEY, CDR2 SVGEGT, per germline. The CDR3 is made up of 13 amino acids. Trimming shortened V by 0 bases and J by 10 bases, and 10 bases separated the two germline ends. The CDR3 loop is CASSYSIVREQFF. As DNA, the CDR3 is TGTGCCAGCAGTTACTCGATTGTACGCGAGCAGTTCTTC.

This clone was observed once. The J gene is TRBJ2-1, the V gene TRBV6-2 or TRBV6-3; 8 bases are shared with TRBD2. The CDR3 is 17 amino acids. Germline V gives CDR1 MNHEY, CDR2 SVGEGT. Germline trimming cut 5 bases from V and 0 bases from J; bases unmatched to any gene: 9. In DNA form, the CDR3 reads TGTGCCAGCAGTGACTTCTTAGCGGGGAACTCCTACAATGAGCAGTTCTTC. It encodes CASSDFLAGNSYNEQFF.

The rearrangement joins TRBV5-4 to TRBJ1-2; TRBD1 matches at 8 bases. CDR1 is SGHNT and CDR2 is YYREEE in the germline V gene (reference sequence). The CDR3 is 13 residues long. Germline trimming cut 6 bases from V and 8 bases from J; bases unmatched to any gene: 9. CDR3 coding DNA: TGTGCCAGCAACGGGGGGACAGGAGCAGGCTACACCTTC. Protein sequence: CASNGGTGAGYTF.

This rearrangement joins TRBV4-3 to TRBJ2-2; no clear D. The germline V gene has CDR1 LGHNA and CDR2 YSLEER. The CDR3 is made up of 15 amino acids. The V gene lost 0 bases and the J gene lost 1 base, with 6 bases spanning the gap. CDR3 in amino acids: CASSQDPRNTGELFF. The CDR3 coding sequence is TGCGCCAGCAGCCAAGATCCAAGGAACACCGGGGAGCTGTTTTTT.

This chain uses TRBV2 with TRBJ2-3; TRBD2 matches 8 bases. This CDR3 is built from 15 residues. Germline assignment: CDR1 SNHLY and CDR2 FYNNEI. With V trimmed by 5 bases and J by 6 bases, 10 bases remained unmatched. The CDR3 is CASSLAGLVPDTQYF. The CDR3 DNA sequence: TGTGCCAGCAGTTTAGCGGGACTGGTACCGGATACGCAGTATTTT.

The chain uses TRBV6-5 and TRBJ2-7; D is possibly TRBD1 or TRBD2 (5 bases each). The V end lost 2 bases, the J end lost 4 bases, and 15 bases lay between the germline ends. The germline V gene encodes CDR1 MNHEY and CDR2 SVGAGI. There are 15 residues in the CDR3. The CDR3 DNA reads as TGTGCCAGCAGTTACACCCCTCCCGGGGCATACGAGCAGTACTTC. Translating it yields CASSYTPPGAYEQYF.

The chain links TRBV5-4 to TRBJ1-4; D is undetermined. CDR1 is SGHNT and CDR2 is YYREEE in the germline V gene (reference sequence). The CDR3 spans 13 residues. V was clipped by 1 base and J by 8 bases, with 9 bases between them. As DNA, the CDR3 is TGTGCCAGCAGCTTGCCCTATGACGAAAAACTGTTTTTT. It is translated as CASSLPYDEKLFF.

This clone was counted only a few times. This chain connects TRBV7-2 to TRBJ1-5; D remains unclear. The CDR3 contains 13 residues. The V end lost 5 bases, the J end lost 4 bases, and 9 bases lay between the germline ends. CDR1 and CDR2 (germline): SGHTA, FQGNSA. The CDR3 DNA sequence: TGTGCCAGCAGCATACAGAAGAATCAGCCCCAGCATTTT. Translating it yields CASSIQKNQPQHF. The entire variable domain, with the rest obtained from reference TRBV7-2 and TRBJ1-5, is as follows: GAGVSQSPSNKVTEKGKDVELRCDPISGHTALYWYRQSLGQGLEFLIYFQGNSAPDKSGLPSDRFSAERTGGSVSTLTIQRTQQEDSAVYLCASSIQKNQPQHFGDGTRLSIL.

J is TRBJ2-1 and V is TRBV6-5; 7 nucleotides agree with TRBD2. This CDR3 is built from 15 residues. The ends lost 2 bases at V and 2 bases at J; junction bases unmatched: 3. CDR1 and CDR2 (germline): MNHEY, SVGAGI. The CDR3 loop reads CASSYGGDAYNEQFF. CDR3 DNA: TGTGCCAGCAGTTACGGGGGGGACGCCTACAATGAGCAGTTCTTC.

This rearrangement joins TRBV3-1 (or the pseudogene TRBV3-2) to TRBJ2-3, with 9 bases that match TRBD2. Germline V gene lookup returns CDR1 LGHDT and CDR2 YNNKEL (reference sequence). This CDR3 region has 16 residues. The ends lost 4 bases at V and 4 bases at J; junction bases unmatched: 9. CDR3 sequence (DNA): TGTGCCAGCAGCCCCTTGAGCGGGAGGATTGCAGATACGCAGTATTTT. This sequence encodes CASSPLSGRIADTQYF.